These 31 T cell receptor beta chains came from one sample sequenced in a study of T cell clonality in common variable immunodeficiency (dated by TCRdb to the mid-2010s). The library was made by the immunoSEQ multiplex PCR assay. The immuneACCESS repertoire file appears here via TCRdb, limited to in-frame rearrangements. These files lack a portion of the clones; in checked studies, under half of the deficit traces to unresolved V genes, and the cause of the others is not known. In this sample, about 35,000 clones appear, none counted once only. Of the sample, 2.5% to 3% falls within the top ten clones. Sequencing was carried out using peripheral blood mononuclear cells. These receptors were collected from a person between 18 and 75 years old in good health.

At least ten counts were recorded for this clone. The CDR3 goes on 3 residues after the read ends, and that part is filled in from the germline J gene. V and J are TRBV10-3 and TRBJ2-3, with 7 positions matching TRBD2. Trimming removed 3 bases from V and 6 bases from J; junction bases left unmatched: 6. The CDR3 is 14 amino acids. Germline lookup yields CDR1 ENHRY and CDR2 SYGVKD. The sequenced part of the CDR3 DNA is TGTGCCATCAGTGATACTAGCGCCAGGGATACG. Its protein is CAISDTSARDT. The complete CDR3 protein is CAISDTSARDTQYF.

The table lists this clone with many counts. The DNA ends 3 residues before the CDR3 does, and the rest of the CDR3 is filled in from the germline J gene. The chain has TRBV7-9 and TRBJ2-7, with D maybe TRBD1 (5 bases). Germline CDR1 reads SEHNR; CDR2 reads FQNEAQ (reference sequence). V was pared by 3 bases and J by 4 bases, with 10 bases between. This CDR3 is 13 amino acids long. The sequenced CDR3 bases are TGTGCCAGCAGCTTCCAGGGCGAATACGAG. This encodes CASSFQGEYE. The entire CDR3 protein is CASSFQGEYEQYF. The full variable domain, rest sourced from reference TRBV7-9 and TRBJ2-7, is DTGVSQNPRHKITKRGQNVTFRCDPISEHNRLYWYRQTLGQGPEFLTYFQNEAQLEKSRLLSDRFSAERPKGSFSTLEIQRTEQGDSAMYLCASSFQGEYEQYFGPGTRLTVT.

In this sample, this clone turned up many times. The read ends 3 residues early relative to the CDR3; the germline J gene fills the gap. The chain employs TRBV20-1 and TRBJ1-2, with a possible D match to TRBD1 (6 bases). CDR1 is DFQATT, CDR2 SNEGSKA, per germline (reference sequence). V was trimmed by 6 bases and J by 4 bases, leaving 15 bases between them. This CDR3 contains 13 residues. The sequenced part of the CDR3 DNA is TGCAGTGCGCATCCAGGGGTAGCCTATGGC. It codes for CSAHPGVAYG. The CDR3, in full, reads CSAHPGVAYGYTF.

This clone has ten or more counts. The CDR3 is cut off 3 residues early in the read; its end comes from the germline J gene. The V call is TRBV5-4, the J call TRBJ1-2; TRBD1 matches at 9 bases. Germline CDR1 SGHNT, CDR2 YYREEE (reference sequence). The V gene end was trimmed by 4 bases and the J gene end by 4 bases; junction bases not matched to a gene: 5. The CDR3 covers 14 residues. CDR3 DNA (partial): TGTGCCAGCAGCCCCGACAGGGGGGCCTATGGC. It specifies CASSPDRGAYG. The CDR3 in its entirety is CASSPDRGAYGYTF.

At least ten counts were recorded for this clone. From the germline J gene comes the end of the CDR3, since the read stops 3 residues before it. This chain links TRBV5-1 with TRBJ2-7, with 8 nucleotides matching TRBD2. This CDR3 has 14 residues. Germline values: CDR1 SGHRS, CDR2 YFSETQ. J was trimmed by 6 bases and V by 0 bases; bases with no gene match: 5. The chain's CDR3 is CASSLGRGDREQYF. CDR3 bases read: TGCGCCAGCAGCTTGGGGCGGGGGGACCGCGAG.

This clone occurred many times. The CDR3 end falls 3 residues outside the read, so it is completed with the germline J gene. The V and J genes are TRBV20-1 and TRBJ1-1; D uncertain. The CDR3 is 16 residues long. CDR1 DFQATT and CDR2 SNEGSKA come from the germline V gene (reference sequence). With 3 bases removed from V and 6 bases from J, the gap between germline ends came to 23 bases. The covered CDR3 bases are TGCAGTGCTAGCCCCTTGGACGGACTGACGCAGTCTGAA. Translated, it gives CSASPLDGLTQSE. The entire CDR3 sequence reads CSASPLDGLTQSEAFF.

The sample holds many counts of this clone. The read ends 3 residues shy of where the CDR3 ends; the end is completed using the germline J gene. This chain uses TRBV20-1 with TRBJ2-7; TRBD1 matches 7 bases. Germline values: CDR1 DFQATT, CDR2 SNEGSKA (reference sequence). The V gene end was trimmed by 5 bases and the J gene end by 2 bases; junction bases not matched to a gene: 9. The CDR3 length is 14 residues. Incomplete CDR3 DNA: TGCAGTGCTTCCCGGGTAGGGGGCACCTACGAG. As protein: CSASRVGGTYE. The whole CDR3 region reads CSASRVGGTYEQYF.

The table lists this clone with many counts. Read sequence stops 3 residues before the CDR3 end, and the germline J gene provides the missing end. The V and J genes are TRBV5-4 and TRBJ2-3; D might be TRBD2 (5 bases). Between the trimmed V and J ends, which lost 2 bases and 5 bases, there was a span of 12 bases. The CDR3 is 14 residues long. In germline, CDR1 is SGHNT, CDR2 YYREEE (reference sequence). The sequenced CDR3 bases are TGTGCCAGCAGCTTCATCCGGGGTGGAGATACG. This sequence encodes CASSFIRGGDT. In full, the CDR3 is CASSFIRGGDTQYF.

This clone was counted many times. The CDR3 end is not reached by the read, which stops 3 residues before it; the germline J gene fills it in. V is TRBV7-9 and J is TRBJ2-2; the match to TRBD1 covers 10 bases. V trimming: 5 bases; J trimming: 8 bases; junction bases outside the gene matches: 2. In germline, CDR1 is SEHNR, CDR2 FQNEAQ (reference sequence). There are 13 residues in the CDR3. Incomplete CDR3 DNA: TGTGCCAGCAGCCGGACAGGGGGAGGGGAG. It yields the protein CASSRTGGGE. In full, the CDR3 is CASSRTGGGELFF.

This clone was counted many times. The sequenced fragment ends 3 residues before the CDR3 boundary, so the rest is inferred from the germline J gene. Other DNA sequences in this sample translate to the same CDR3. The V and J genes are TRBV29-1 and TRBJ1-2; D is uncertain. Germline CDR1 and CDR2: SQVTM and ANQGSEA. V lost 4 bases and J lost 4, with 13 bases in between. This CDR3 spans 13 amino acids. Incomplete CDR3 DNA: TGCAGCGTTGTCAGCAACAGACCCTATGGC. Its protein product is CSVVSNRPYG. The entire CDR3 reads CSVVSNRPYGYTF.

This clone showed up just a few times. The read terminates 3 residues ahead of where the CDR3 ends, so the germline J gene completes it. This rearrangement joins TRBV7-8 to TRBJ2-4; D may be TRBD2 (6 bases). Germline lookup yields CDR1 SGHVS and CDR2 FQNEAQ. This CDR3 has 17 residues. Incomplete CDR3 DNA: TGTGCCAGCAGCTTAAGCCTCGGGGTGGGGGGATTCTATGGT. It is translated as CASSLSLGVGGFYG. The full CDR3 protein is CASSLSLGVGGFYGQYF.

A few counts support this clone. The read comes to an end 3 residues before the CDR3 does, leaving the germline J gene to fill in the end. This chain links TRBV7-9 with TRBJ2-4; 7 bases are a match to TRBD1. Germline CDR1 and CDR2: SEHNR and FQNEAQ (reference sequence). This CDR3 contains 15 residues. CDR3 in amino acids: CASSPQPTGKYGQYF. The sequenced CDR3 bases are TGTGCCAGCAGCCCCCAACCGACAGGGAAGTATGGT. The complete variable domain, with remaining parts taken from reference TRBV7-9 and TRBJ2-4, reads DTGVSQNPRHKITKRGQNVTFRCDPISEHNRLYWYRQTLGQGPEFLTYFQNEAQLEKSRLLSDRFSAERPKGSFSTLEIQRTEQGDSAMYLCASSPQPTGKYGQYFGAGTRLSVL.

This clone was recorded at least ten times. CDR3 amino acids: CASDRGSNQPQHF. CDR3 bases read: TGTGCCAGTGACAGGGGGAGCAATCAGCCC. The V gene is TRBV2, the J gene TRBJ1-5; 9 bases match TRBD1. The CDR3 end lies 3 residues beyond the end of the read and is filled in from the germline J gene. V lost 9 bases, J lost 1 base, and 1 base stayed unmatched. Germline CDR1 SNHLY, CDR2 FYNNEI. The CDR3 consists of 13 residues.

This clone was detected ten times or more. Coverage ceases 3 residues before the CDR3 finishes, and the germline J gene fills in the end. The rearrangement uses TRBV20-1 and TRBJ2-1; 10 bases are a match to TRBD2. Germline V gives CDR1 DFQATT, CDR2 SNEGSKA (reference sequence). Trimming cost V 8 bases and J 9 bases; bases outside gene matches: 22. The CDR3 length is 17 residues. The CDR3 bases that were read are TGCAGTCCCAGCGAGGGACTAGCGAGGTTCGGGTCCGGTGAG. Protein sequence: CSPSEGLARFGSGE. The complete CDR3 protein is CSPSEGLARFGSGEQFF.

This clone has just a few counts. The CDR3 DNA, read in part, is TGCAGCGTCGGAGGGACAGGAGGCTATGGC. The encoded protein is CSVGGTGGYG. The entire CDR3 protein is CSVGGTGGYGYTF. The J gene is TRBJ1-2, the V gene TRBV29-1; 8 bases are a match to TRBD1. The read halts 3 residues ahead of the CDR3 end, with the missing end drawn from the germline J gene. The germline CDR1 and CDR2 sequences are SQVTM and ANQGSEA. This CDR3 spans 13 amino acids. After removal of 6 bases from V and 4 bases from J, the junction contained 7 bases not matched to a gene.

Ten or more counts support this clone. The read comes to an end 3 residues before the CDR3 does, leaving the germline J gene to fill in the end. The chain recombines TRBV10-1 with TRBJ1-1; 10 nucleotides align to TRBD1. The CDR3 spans 13 residues. V gave up 8 bases and J gave up 3 bases; unmatched junction bases: 3. Germline CDR1 and CDR2: WNHNN and SYGVQD (reference sequence). This CDR3 is CASAGQGDTEAFF. The sequenced CDR3 bases are TGCGCCAGCGCAGGACAGGGGGACACTGAA.

This clone was seen repeatedly, ten times or more. Sequencing ends 3 residues short of the CDR3 end; the germline J gene provides the rest. The chain recombines TRBV5-1 with TRBJ2-7; D unresolved. The V gene lost 1 base and the J gene lost 6 bases, with 14 bases spanning the gap. Germline-derived CDR1 and CDR2 are SGHRS and YFSETQ. The CDR3 is made up of 14 amino acids. The DNA read from the CDR3 is TGCGCCAGCAGCTTGTTCTCTAACCCCCCCGAG. It is translated as CASSLFSNPPE. The full CDR3 reads CASSLFSNPPEQYF.

There are many counts of this clone. The CDR3 goes on 3 residues after the read ends, and that part is filled in from the germline J gene. The chain is built from TRBV5-1 and TRBJ2-5, with D perhaps matching TRBD1 (7 bases). The V and J ends lost 6 bases and 1 base respectively, with 25 bases between them. The germline gives CDR1 SGHRS, CDR2 YFSETQ. The CDR3 loop spans 18 amino acids. CDR3 region: CASTGRLNRDSIQETQYF. Partial CDR3 DNA: TGCGCCAGCACCGGGAGATTAAACCGGGACAGCATCCAAGAGACC. Filled out from reference TRBV5-1 and TRBJ2-5, the complete variable domain reads KAGVTQTPRYLIKTRGQQVTLSCSPISGHRSVSWYQQTPGQGLQFLFEYFSETQRNKGNFPGRFSGRQFSNSRSEMNVSTLELGDSALYLCASTGRLNRDSIQETQYFGPGTRLLVL.

Many counts were recorded for this clone. The read finishes 3 residues shy of the CDR3 end, and the germline J gene is used to complete it. The chain links TRBV12-3 or TRBV12-4 to TRBJ2-5; TRBD1 matches at 8 bases. The CDR3 runs to 14 residues. V dropped 7 bases and J dropped 5; count of bases not matched to a gene: 9. This chain's CDR3 is CASNHRGVGETQYF. The sequenced part of the CDR3 DNA is TGTGCCAGCAACCACAGGGGGGTAGGGGAGACC.

In regard to this clone: Read data end 3 residues before the CDR3 end; the end is taken from the germline J gene. The rearrangement uses TRBV19 and TRBJ1-2; no definite D call. Germline-derived CDR1 and CDR2 are LNHDA and SQIVND (reference sequence). The CDR3 runs to 13 residues. The sequenced CDR3 bases are TGTGCCAGTAGTATAGGTCTCAACAATGAC. It yields the protein CASSIGLNND. The full-length CDR3 reads as CASSIGLNNDYTF.

At least ten counts were recorded for this clone. The CDR3 goes on 3 residues after the read ends, and that part is filled in from the germline J gene. The rearrangement links TRBV5-4 to TRBJ2-5; 7 bases are shared with TRBD1. Germline loops: CDR1 SGHNT, CDR2 YYREEE (reference sequence). V lost 0 bases to trimming and J lost 5 bases; unmatched junction nucleotides: 4. The CDR3 runs 14 residues. The CDR3 reads CASSLGQGRETQYF. Partial CDR3 DNA: TGTGCCAGCAGCTTGGGACAGGGTCGCGAGACC.

This clone showed up many times. The CDR3 extends 3 residues past the end of the read, so its final part is completed from the germline J gene. The chain joins TRBV7-2 to TRBJ2-5, with D tentatively TRBD2 (5 bases). V dropped 5 bases and J dropped 0 bases, with 13 bases sitting between them. CDR1 and CDR2 (germline): SGHTA, FQGNSA. The CDR3 is 15 residues long. Here the CDR3 reads CASSTNRGYQETQYF. The CDR3 DNA, read in part, is TGTGCCAGCAGCACCAACCGCGGGTACCAAGAGACC.

Only a few counts were recorded for this clone. The missing CDR3 end, 3 residues past where the read stops, is filled in from the germline J gene. V gene TRBV2 combines with J gene TRBJ2-4; D call uncertain. The CDR3 length is 12 residues. CDR1 is SNHLY, CDR2 FYNNEI, per germline. The CDR3 loop is CASSGSLEGQYF. The part of the CDR3 DNA that was read is TGTGCCAGCAGTGGCAGTCTAGAAGGT.

This clone was counted ten times or more. The CDR3 end lies 3 residues beyond the end of the read and is filled in from the germline J gene. The chain joins TRBV19 to TRBJ1-4; the match to TRBD1 covers 9 bases. Germline CDR1 reads LNHDA; CDR2 reads SQIVND (reference sequence). The trim removed 5 bases at V and 8 bases at J, leaving 9 bases unmatched. This CDR3 has 15 residues. CDR3 sequence reads: CASSPRTGGWEKLFF. The part of the CDR3 DNA that was read is TGTGCCAGTAGTCCTCGCACAGGGGGCTGGGAAAAA.

This clone was counted many times. The CDR3 extends 3 residues past the end of the read, so its final part is completed from the germline J gene. The gene calls are TRBV28 and TRBJ1-6; 8 nucleotides match TRBD1. Germline trimming cut 6 bases from V and 10 bases from J; bases unmatched to any gene: 5. The CDR3 runs to 13 residues. In germline, CDR1 is MDHEN, CDR2 SYDVKM. The CDR3 protein is CASRPDRGSPLHF. The part of the CDR3 DNA that was read is TGTGCCAGCAGGCCTGACAGGGGATCACCC.

This clone has just a few counts. Read coverage stops 3 residues before the CDR3 terminus; the germline J gene supplies the remainder. V usage is TRBV7-9 and J usage is TRBJ1-1; 7 bases line up with TRBD1. The junction had 8 bases not matched to a gene; V was cut back by 4 bases and J by 6 bases. This CDR3 comprises 14 residues. Germline V lookup: CDR1 SEHNR, CDR2 FQNEAQ (reference sequence). CDR3 bases read: TGTGCCAGCAGCTCCGGGGAGGGACAGCCTGAA. Translating it yields CASSSGEGQPE. The whole CDR3 region reads CASSSGEGQPEAFF.

This clone was seen ten or more times. The covered CDR3 bases are TGTGCCAGCTCTATACGGACTGAA. The encoded protein is CASSIRTE. The whole CDR3 sequence is CASSIRTEAFF. The chain links TRBV18 to TRBJ1-1; no clear D. The read falls 3 residues short of the CDR3 end, and the missing part is taken from the germline J gene. Trimming stripped 6 bases from V and 5 bases from J, with 7 bases between. The germline CDR1 and CDR2 sequences are KGHSH and LQKENI. The CDR3 spans 11 residues. Full variable domain (outside the CDR3, taken from reference TRBV18 and TRBJ1-1): NAGVMQNPRHLVRRRGQEARLRCSPMKGHSHVYWYRQLPEEGLKFMVYLQKENIIDESGMPKERFSAEFPKEGPSILRIQQVVRGDSAAYFCASSIRTEAFFGQGTRLTVV.

A note on this clone: The DNA ends 3 residues before the CDR3 does, and the rest of the CDR3 is filled in from the germline J gene. The chain employs TRBV5-1 and TRBJ2-5; 9 positions agree with TRBD2. This CDR3 region has 16 residues. Per germline, CDR1 SGHRS and CDR2 YFSETQ. CDR3 DNA (partial): TGCGCCAGCAGCTTTAGCGGGAGCTCGTTCACAGATACC. It yields the protein CASSFSGSSFTDT. The whole CDR3 sequence is CASSFSGSSFTDTQYF.

This clone was recorded at least ten times. The read stops 3 residues short of the end of the CDR3; the missing end is completed from the germline J gene. V is TRBV12-3 or TRBV12-4 and J is TRBJ2-7; 9 nucleotides line up with TRBD2. V gave up 8 bases and J gave up 2 bases; unmatched junction bases: 10. The CDR3 spans 15 residues. The sequenced CDR3 bases are TGTGCCAGCCGCCGTGGGCTAGCGGGGACCTACGAG. Translation: CASRRGLAGTYE. The CDR3, in full, reads CASRRGLAGTYEQYF.

The sample holds many counts of this clone. With the read ending 3 residues before the CDR3 end, the germline J gene is used to fill in that end. The chain employs TRBV7-3 and TRBJ2-3; a possible D gene is TRBD1 (5 bases). Trimming shortened V by 1 base and J by 4 bases, and 9 bases separated the two germline ends. The CDR3 spans 14 residues. The V gene's germline CDR1 is SGHTA and CDR2 FQGTGA. CDR3 DNA (partial): TGTGCCAGCAGCTTAATGCAGGGTCCAGATACG. It specifies CASSLMQGPDT. The CDR3, in full, reads CASSLMQGPDTQYF.

This clone appeared a few times. The CDR3 end falls 3 residues outside the read, so it is completed with the germline J gene. The chain recombines TRBV20-1 with TRBJ2-7; the D is unclear. CDR1 is DFQATT, CDR2 SNEGSKA, per germline (reference sequence). CDR3 length: 17 amino acids. Trimming removed 3 bases from V and 6 bases from J, with 27 bases in between. CDR3 DNA, as far as it was read: TGCAGTGCTAGGGGTCAGGTTAGGATTTTCGGTACGAGCGAG. Amino acid sequence: CSARGQVRIFGTSE. The CDR3 reads in full as CSARGQVRIFGTSEQYF.